Listed below are T cell receptor beta chains from one sample, sequenced in a study of T cell repertoires in cytomegalovirus infection. TCRdb reprocessed the reads via MiXCR and lists one record per CDR3 protein. In the table there are 480,000 or so distinct CDR3 sequences, around 11% of which are singletons. Sequenced: PBMCs. The receptors originated from a human donor in good health (CMV status not recorded). Some clones in this sample may be carry-over from other donors' samples. Each CDR3 is given without its conserved first and last residue.

CDR3 protein	V gene	J gene
ASSKGANVLT	TRBV27	TRBJ2-6
ASRGDRGNTGELF	TRBV6-1	TRBJ2-2
ASSKRPLAGVPITGELF	TRBV6-2/TRBV6-3	TRBJ2-2
ASRDITLGNTIY	TRBV19	TRBJ1-3
ASSELDSPNTEAF	TRBV2	TRBJ1-1
ASSLTSGSGRRNEQF	TRBV7-3	TRBJ2-1
ASSLVRGFLGAASATNYGYT	TRBV11-2	TRBJ1-2
ASSSPQGAAGYT	TRBV27	TRBJ1-2
ASSSPRKTVNTEAF	TRBV6-5	TRBJ1-1
SVVGQANTEAF	TRBV29-1	TRBJ1-1
ASSPGQGLGQPQH	TRBV2	TRBJ1-5